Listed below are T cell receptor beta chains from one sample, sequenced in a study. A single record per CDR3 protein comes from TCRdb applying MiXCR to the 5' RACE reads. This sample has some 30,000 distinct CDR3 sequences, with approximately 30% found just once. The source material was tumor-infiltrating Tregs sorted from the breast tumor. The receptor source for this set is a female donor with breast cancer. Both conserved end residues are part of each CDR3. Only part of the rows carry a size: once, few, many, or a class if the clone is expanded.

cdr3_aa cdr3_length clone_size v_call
CASSIQHYNEQFF 13 NA TRBV19
CASSKGTSGTYNEQFF 16 few TRBV21-1
CASSLGTLDNQPQHF 15 NA TRBV7-9
CATSRDLQEGIYTF 14 many TRBV15
CASSPSAGNSGYTF 14 NA TRBV3-1
CSALADSDYGYTF 13 NA TRBV20-1
CASSQDSGLGDRLSYEQYF 19 few TRBV4-2
CASSYSRTYSNQPQHF 16 NA TRBV6-2/TRBV6-3
CASSRTGGSNQPQHF 15 NA TRBV19
CSARSAATLNEQFF 14 NA TRBV20-1
CASSRASGSYEQYF 14 many TRBV6-6
CASSPRGGAGTQYF 14 few TRBV7-3
CSVSRTAMDEQYF 13 NA TRBV29-1
CASSLRTSGRSNEQFF 16 few TRBV12-3/TRBV12-4
CASSLEGTEDQPQHF 15 many TRBV5-1
CASRRDSSSGLPRSYNEQFF 20 many TRBV27
CASSLIGGSNQPQHF 15 few TRBV5-1
CATSRDEASYEQYF 14 few TRBV15
CASTPGGLNTGELFF 15 few TRBV12-3/TRBV12-4
CASRPNHGATNEKLFF 16 many TRBV6-2/TRBV6-3
CASSISGAYEQYF 13 many TRBV11-2
CSARGQGGNHNYGYTF 16 few TRBV20-1
CASSQVWLAGGINEQFF 17 medium-sized TRBV4-1
CASSPRDRGPHEQYF 15 few TRBV4-2
CASSYDRGSYNEQFF 15 few TRBV7-9
CASSQGLVGEQFF 13 many TRBV5-1
CASSVTGGSYNEQFF 15 many TRBV5-5
CASSVRWGKSSTDTQYF 17 once TRBV7-2
CASSQTWGYEQYF 13 NA TRBV4-1
CAIRRGPSTDTQYF 14 NA TRBV7-6
CSARDPVSGAGNTIYF 16 few TRBV20-1
CASSFSGPNTGELFF 15 NA TRBV5-1
CASSEGAGRALSSYEQYF 18 few TRBV6-1
CASSYSLGQGEAFF 14 NA TRBV6-5
CASSWGRVSQHF 12 NA TRBV2
CASSAAQGLITRYGYTF 17 few TRBV19
CASSQLHGQGISYEQYF 17 medium-sized TRBV4-1
CSARVEPGDEQFF 13 many TRBV20-1
CASIAYSWGTEAFF 14 many TRBV6-6
CASSESDGGTTYNEQFF 17 NA TRBV6-1